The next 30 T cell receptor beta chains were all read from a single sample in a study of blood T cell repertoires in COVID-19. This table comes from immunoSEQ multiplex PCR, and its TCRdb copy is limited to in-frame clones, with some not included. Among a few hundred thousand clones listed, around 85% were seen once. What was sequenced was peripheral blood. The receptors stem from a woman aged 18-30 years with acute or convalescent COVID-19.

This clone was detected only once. The CDR3 nucleotides read TGTGCCAGTACATGGACAGGGAATAGCGACGAGCAGTACTTC. The encoded protein is CASTWTGNSDEQYF. The chain uses TRBV19 and TRBJ2-7; 8 nucleotides match TRBD1. In germline, CDR1 is LNHDA, CDR2 SQIVND (reference sequence). CDR3 length: 14 amino acids. The trim removed 7 bases at V and 5 bases at J, leaving 10 bases unmatched.

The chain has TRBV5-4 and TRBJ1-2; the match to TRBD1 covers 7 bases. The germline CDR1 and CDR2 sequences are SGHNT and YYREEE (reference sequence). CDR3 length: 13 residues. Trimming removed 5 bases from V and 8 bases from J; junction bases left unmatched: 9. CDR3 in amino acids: CASRLHRGRGYTF. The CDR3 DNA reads TGTGCCAGCAGGCTTCACAGGGGTAGAGGCTACACCTTC.

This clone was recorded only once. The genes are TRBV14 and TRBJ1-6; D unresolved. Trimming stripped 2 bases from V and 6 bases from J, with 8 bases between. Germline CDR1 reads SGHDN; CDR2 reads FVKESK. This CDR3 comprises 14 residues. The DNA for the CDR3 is TGTGCCAGCAGCCAACTAACAGCTAATTCACCCCTCCACTTT. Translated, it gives CASSQLTANSPLHF. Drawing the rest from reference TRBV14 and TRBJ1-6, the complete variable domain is EAGVTQFPSHSVIEKGQTVTLRCDPISGHDNLYWYRRVMGKEIKFLLHFVKESKQDESGMPNNRFLAERTGGTYSTLKVQPAELEDSGVYFCASSQLTANSPLHFGNGTRLTVT.

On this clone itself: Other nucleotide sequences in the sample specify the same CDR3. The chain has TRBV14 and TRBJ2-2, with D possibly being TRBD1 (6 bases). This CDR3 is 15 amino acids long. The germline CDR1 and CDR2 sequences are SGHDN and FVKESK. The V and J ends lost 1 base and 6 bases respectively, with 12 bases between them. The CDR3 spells CASSQVRQAAGELFF. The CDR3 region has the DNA TGTGCCAGCAGCCAAGTTCGACAGGCGGCCGGGGAGCTGTTTTTT.

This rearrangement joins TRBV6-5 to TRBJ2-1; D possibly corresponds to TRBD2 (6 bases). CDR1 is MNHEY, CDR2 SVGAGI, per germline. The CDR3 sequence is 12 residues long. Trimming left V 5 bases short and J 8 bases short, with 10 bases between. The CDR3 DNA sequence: TGTGCCAGCAGTCTATGGAGGGATGAGCAGTTCTTC. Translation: CASSLWRDEQFF.

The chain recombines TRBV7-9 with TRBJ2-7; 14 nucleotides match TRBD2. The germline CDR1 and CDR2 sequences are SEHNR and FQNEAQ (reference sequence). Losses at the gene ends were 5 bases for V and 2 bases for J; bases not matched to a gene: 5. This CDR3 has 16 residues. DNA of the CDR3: TGTGCCAGCAGCCGACTAGCGGGAGGGCCTGCCTACGAGCAGTACTTC. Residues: CASSRLAGGPAYEQYF.

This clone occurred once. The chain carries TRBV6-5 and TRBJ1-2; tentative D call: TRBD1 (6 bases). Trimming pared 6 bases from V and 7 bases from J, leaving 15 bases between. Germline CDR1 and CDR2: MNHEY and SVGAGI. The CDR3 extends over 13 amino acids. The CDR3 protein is CASRQQGGFGYTF. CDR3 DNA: TGTGCCAGCAGGCAACAGGGCGGATTTGGCTACACCTTC.

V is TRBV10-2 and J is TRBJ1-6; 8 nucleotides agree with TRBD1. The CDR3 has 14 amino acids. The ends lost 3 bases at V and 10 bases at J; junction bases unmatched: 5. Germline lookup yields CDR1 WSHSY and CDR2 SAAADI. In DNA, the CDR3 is TGCGCCAGCAGTGACCGGACAGGGACCTCACCCCTCCACTTT. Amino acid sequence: CASSDRTGTSPLHF.

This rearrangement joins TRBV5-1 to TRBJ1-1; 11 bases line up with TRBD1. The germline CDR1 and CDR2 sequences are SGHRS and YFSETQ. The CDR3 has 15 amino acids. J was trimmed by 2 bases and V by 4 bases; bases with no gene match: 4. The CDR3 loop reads CASSPGQGDNTEAFF. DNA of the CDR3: TGCGCCAGCAGCCCGGGACAGGGGGACAACACTGAAGCTTTCTTT.

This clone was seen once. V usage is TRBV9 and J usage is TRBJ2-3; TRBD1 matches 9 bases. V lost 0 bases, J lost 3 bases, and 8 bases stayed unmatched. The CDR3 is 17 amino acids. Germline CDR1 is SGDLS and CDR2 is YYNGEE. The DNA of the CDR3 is TGTGCCAGCAGCGTAGCCGGGGGGACAGGGAGGACAGATACGCAGTATTTT. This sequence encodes CASSVAGGTGRTDTQYF.

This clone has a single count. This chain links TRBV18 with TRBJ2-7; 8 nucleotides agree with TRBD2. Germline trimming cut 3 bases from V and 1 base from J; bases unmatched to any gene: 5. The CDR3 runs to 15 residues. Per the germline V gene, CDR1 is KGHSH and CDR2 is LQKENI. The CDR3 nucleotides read TGTGCCAGCTCACCTTCGGCGGGAGGTTCCTACGAGCAGTACTTC. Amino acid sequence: CASSPSAGGSYEQYF.

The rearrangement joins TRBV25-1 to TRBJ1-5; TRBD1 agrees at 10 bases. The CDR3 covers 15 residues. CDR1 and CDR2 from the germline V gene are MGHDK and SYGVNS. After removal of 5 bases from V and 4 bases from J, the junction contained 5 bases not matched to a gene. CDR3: CASSPPGQGNQPQHF. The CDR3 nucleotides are TGTGCCAGCAGTCCCCCGGGACAGGGGAATCAGCCCCAGCATTTT.

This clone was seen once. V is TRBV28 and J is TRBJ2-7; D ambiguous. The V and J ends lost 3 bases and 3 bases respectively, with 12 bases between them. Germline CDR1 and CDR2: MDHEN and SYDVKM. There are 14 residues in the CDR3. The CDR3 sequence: CASSFSKDIYEQYF. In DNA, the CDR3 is TGTGCCAGCAGTTTCTCAAAAGACATCTACGAGCAGTACTTC.

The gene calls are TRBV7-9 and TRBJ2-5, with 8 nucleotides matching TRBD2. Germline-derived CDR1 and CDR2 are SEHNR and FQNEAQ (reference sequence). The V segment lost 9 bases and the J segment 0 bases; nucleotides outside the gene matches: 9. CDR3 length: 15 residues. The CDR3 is CASQGRAGDQETQYF. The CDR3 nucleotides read TGTGCCAGTCAGGGGCGAGCGGGGGACCAAGAGACCCAGTACTTC.

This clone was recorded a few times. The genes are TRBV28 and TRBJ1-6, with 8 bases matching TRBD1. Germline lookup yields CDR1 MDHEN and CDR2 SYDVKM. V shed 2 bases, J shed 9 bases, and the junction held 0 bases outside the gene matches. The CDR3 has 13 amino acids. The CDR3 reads CASSLGTGSPLHF. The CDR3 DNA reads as TGTGCCAGCAGTTTAGGGACAGGTTCACCCCTCCACTTT. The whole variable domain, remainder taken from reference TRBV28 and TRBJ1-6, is DVKVTQSSRYLVKRTGEKVFLECVQDMDHENMFWYRQDPGLGLRLIYFSYDVKMKEKGDIPEGYSVSREKKERFSLILESASTNQTSMYLCASSLGTGSPLHFGNGTRLTVT.

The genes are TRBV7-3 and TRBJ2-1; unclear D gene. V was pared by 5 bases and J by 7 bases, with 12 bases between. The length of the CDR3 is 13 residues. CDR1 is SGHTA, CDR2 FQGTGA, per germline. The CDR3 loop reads CASSRNYGNEQFF. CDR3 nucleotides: TGTGCCAGCAGCCGTAATTACGGGAATGAGCAGTTCTTC. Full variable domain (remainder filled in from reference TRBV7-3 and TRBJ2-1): GAGVSQTPSNKVTEKGKYVELRCDPISGHTALYWYRQSLGQGPEFLIYFQGTGAADDSGLPNDRFFAVRPEGSVSTLKIQRTERGDSAVYLCASSRNYGNEQFFGPGTRLTVL.

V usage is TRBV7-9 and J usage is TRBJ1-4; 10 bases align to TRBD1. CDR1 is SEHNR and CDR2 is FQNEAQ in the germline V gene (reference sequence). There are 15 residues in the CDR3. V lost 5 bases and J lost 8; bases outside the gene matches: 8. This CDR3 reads CASSLTGTGVEKLFF. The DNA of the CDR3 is TGTGCCAGCAGCCTAACCGGGACAGGGGTAGAAAAACTGTTTTTT. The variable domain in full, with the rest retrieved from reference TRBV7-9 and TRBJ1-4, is DTGVSQNPRHKITKRGQNVTFRCDPISEHNRLYWYRQTLGQGPEFLTYFQNEAQLEKSRLLSDRFSAERPKGSFSTLEIQRTEQGDSAMYLCASSLTGTGVEKLFFGSGTQLSVL.

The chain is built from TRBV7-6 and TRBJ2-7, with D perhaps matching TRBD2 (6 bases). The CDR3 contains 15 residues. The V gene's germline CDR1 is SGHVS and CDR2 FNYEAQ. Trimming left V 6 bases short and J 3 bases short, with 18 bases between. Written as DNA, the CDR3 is TGTGCCAGCAGTCTTTACGGTAGCGGTAGCTACGAGCAGTACTTC. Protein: CASSLYGSGSYEQYF.

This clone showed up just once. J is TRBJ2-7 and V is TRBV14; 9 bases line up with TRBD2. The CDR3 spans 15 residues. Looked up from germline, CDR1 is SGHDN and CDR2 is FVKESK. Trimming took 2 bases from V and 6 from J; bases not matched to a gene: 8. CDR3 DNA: TGTGCCAGCAGCCAATTATCTAGCGGGAATCTCGAGCAGTACTTC. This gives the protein CASSQLSSGNLEQYF.

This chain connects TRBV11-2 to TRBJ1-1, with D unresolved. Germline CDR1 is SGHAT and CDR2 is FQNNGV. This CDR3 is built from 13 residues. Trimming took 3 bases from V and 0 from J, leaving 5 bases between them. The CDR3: CASSFQMNTEAFF. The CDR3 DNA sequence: TGTGCCAGCAGCTTCCAAATGAACACTGAAGCTTTCTTT.

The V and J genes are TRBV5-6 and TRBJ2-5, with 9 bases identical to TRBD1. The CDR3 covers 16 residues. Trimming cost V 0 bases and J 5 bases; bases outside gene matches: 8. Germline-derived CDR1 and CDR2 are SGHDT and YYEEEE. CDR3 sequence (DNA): TGTGCCAGCAGCTTGGGGCCTACAGGGGGCGGGGAGACCCAGTACTTC. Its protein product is CASSLGPTGGGETQYF.

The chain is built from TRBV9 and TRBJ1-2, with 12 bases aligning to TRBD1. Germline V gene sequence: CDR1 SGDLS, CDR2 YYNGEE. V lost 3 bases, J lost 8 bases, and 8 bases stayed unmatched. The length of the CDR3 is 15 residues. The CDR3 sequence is CASSDPGQGASGYTF. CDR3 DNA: TGTGCCAGCAGCGACCCGGGACAGGGGGCATCGGGCTACACCTTC.

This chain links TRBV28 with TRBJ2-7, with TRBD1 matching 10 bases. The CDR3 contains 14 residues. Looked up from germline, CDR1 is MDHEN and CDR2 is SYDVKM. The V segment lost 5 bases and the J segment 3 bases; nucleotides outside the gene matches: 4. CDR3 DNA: TGTGCCAGCAGTCCGGGACAGGGGCTCTACGAGCAGTACTTC. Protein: CASSPGQGLYEQYF.

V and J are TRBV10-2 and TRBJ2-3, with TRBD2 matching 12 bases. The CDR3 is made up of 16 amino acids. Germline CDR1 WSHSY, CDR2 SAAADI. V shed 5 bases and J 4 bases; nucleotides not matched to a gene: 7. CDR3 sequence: CASSTTSGGPSDTQYF. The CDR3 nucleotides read TGCGCCAGCAGTACGACTAGCGGGGGCCCCTCAGATACGCAGTATTTT.

CDR3 bases: TGTGCCAGTAGTCCCCCGGGAGGGGGCACTGAAGCTTTCTTT. Protein product: CASSPPGGGTEAFF. This chain uses TRBV19 with TRBJ1-1; possible D gene TRBD1, 6 bases. Germline CDR1 is LNHDA and CDR2 is SQIVND (reference sequence). V was cut by 5 bases and J by 4 bases, with 14 bases left in between. The CDR3 runs to 14 residues.

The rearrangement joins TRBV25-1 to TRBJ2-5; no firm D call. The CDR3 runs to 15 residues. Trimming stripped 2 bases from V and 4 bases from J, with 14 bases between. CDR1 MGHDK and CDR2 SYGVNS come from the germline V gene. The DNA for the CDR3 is TGTGCCAGCAGTGAAGGTTGGGTAGCCGTAGAGACCCAGTACTTC. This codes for CASSEGWVAVETQYF.

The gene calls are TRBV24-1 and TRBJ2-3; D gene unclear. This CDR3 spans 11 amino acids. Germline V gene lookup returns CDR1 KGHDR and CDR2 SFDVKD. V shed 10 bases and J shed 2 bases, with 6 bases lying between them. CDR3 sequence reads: CATSNTDTQYF. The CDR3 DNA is TGTGCCACTTCCAACACAGATACGCAGTATTTT.

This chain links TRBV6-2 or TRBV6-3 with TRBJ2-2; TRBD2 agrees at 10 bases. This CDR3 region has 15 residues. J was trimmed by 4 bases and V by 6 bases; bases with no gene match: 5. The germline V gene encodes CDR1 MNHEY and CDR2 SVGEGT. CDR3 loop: CASSHSGRVTGELFF. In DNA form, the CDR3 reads TGTGCCAGCAGCCACAGCGGGAGGGTCACCGGGGAGCTGTTTTTT.

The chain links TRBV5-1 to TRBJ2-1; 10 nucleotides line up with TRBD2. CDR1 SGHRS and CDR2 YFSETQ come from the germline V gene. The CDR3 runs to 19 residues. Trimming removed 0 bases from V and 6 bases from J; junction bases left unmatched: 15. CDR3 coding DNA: TGCGCCAGCAGCTTGGTGGGGGGGCCTTCAGCGGGAGGGCCCAATGAGCAGTTCTTC. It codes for CASSLVGGPSAGGPNEQFF.

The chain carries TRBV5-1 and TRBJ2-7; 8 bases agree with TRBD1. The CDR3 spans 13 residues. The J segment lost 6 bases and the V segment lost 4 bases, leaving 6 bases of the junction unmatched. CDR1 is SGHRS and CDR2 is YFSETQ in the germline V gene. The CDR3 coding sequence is TGCGCCAGCAGCCCGGACAGGGAAGGCGAGCAGTACTTC. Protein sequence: CASSPDREGEQYF.